The source of this T cell receptor (beta chain) is a study of blood T cell repertoires in COVID-19. Looked up from germline, CDR1 is LNHDA and CDR2 is SQIVND (reference sequence). V lost 6 bases and J 3 bases, leaving 14 bases between the germline ends. This CDR3 is 14 amino acids long. The table came from immunoSEQ multiplex PCR; TCRdb's copy has only in-frame clones and leaves some out. Altogether roughly 380,000 clones are present, more than 85% being singletons, with the ten largest covering 2.5% to 3%. Input material: PBMCs or T cells enriched from blood (not recorded which). The rearrangement uses TRBV19 and TRBJ1-1; D gene ambiguous. The source is a woman in her twenties or thirties who had recovered from COVID-19. This chain's CDR3 is CASSLGGSYTEAFF. CDR3 bases: TGTGCCAGTAGCCTGGGTGGGAGCTACACTGAAGCTTTCTTT. Supplemented by reference TRBV19 and TRBJ1-1, the full variable domain reads DGGITQSPKYLFRKEGQNVTLSCEQNLNHDAMYWYRQDPGQGLRLIYYSQIVNDFQKGDIAEGYSVSREKKESFPLTVTSAQKNPTAFYLCASSLGGSYTEAFFGQGTRLTVV.